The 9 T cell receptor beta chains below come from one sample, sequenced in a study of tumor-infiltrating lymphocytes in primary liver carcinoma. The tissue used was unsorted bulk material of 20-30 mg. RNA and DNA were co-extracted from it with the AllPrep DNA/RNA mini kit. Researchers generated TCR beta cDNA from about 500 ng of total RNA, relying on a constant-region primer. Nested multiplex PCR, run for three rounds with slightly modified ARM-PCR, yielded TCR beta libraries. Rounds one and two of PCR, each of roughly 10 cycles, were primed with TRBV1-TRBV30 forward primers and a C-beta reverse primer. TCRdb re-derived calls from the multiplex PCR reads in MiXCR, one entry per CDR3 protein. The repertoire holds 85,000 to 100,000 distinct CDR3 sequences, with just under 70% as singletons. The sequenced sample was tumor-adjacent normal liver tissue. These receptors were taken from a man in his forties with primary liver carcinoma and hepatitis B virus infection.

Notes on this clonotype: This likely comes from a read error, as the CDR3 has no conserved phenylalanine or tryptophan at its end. CDR3 in DNA: TGTGCCATCAGTGACCCGCTGGACCACTACGAGCAGTACTTA. It yields the protein CAISDPLDHYEQYL. V gene TRBV10-3 combines with J gene TRBJ2-7; D unclear. V was trimmed by 3 bases and J by 3 bases, leaving 12 bases between them. The CDR3 extends over 14 amino acids. The V gene's germline CDR1 is ENHRY and CDR2 SYGVKD.

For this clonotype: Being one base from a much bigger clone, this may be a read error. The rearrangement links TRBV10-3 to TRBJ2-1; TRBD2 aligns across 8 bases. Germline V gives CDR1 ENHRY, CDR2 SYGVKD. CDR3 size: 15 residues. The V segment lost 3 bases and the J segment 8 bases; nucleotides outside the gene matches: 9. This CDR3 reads CAISDGGEGYDEQFF. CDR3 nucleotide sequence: TGTGCCATCAGTGACGGGGGGGAGGGTTACGATGAGCAGTTCTTC.

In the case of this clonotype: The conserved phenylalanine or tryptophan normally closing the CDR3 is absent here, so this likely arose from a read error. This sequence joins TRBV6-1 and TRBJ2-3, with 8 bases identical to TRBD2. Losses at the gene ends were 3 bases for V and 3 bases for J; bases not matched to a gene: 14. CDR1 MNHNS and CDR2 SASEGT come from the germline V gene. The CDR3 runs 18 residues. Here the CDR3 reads CASSEPASGPYSTDTQYL. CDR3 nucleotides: TGTGCCAGCAGTGAGCCAGCTAGCGGGCCGTATAGTACAGATACGCAGTATTTA.

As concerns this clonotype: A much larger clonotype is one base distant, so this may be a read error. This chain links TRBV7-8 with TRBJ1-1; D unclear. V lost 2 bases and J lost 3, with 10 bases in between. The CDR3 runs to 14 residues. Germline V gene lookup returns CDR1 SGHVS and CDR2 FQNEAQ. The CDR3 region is CASSLISGDTEAFF. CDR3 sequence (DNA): TGTGCCAGCAGCTTAATTTCCGGGGACACTGAAGCTTTCTTT.

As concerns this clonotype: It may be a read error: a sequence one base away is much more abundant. The CDR3 DNA reads TGTGCCAGCAGCTTAGGGCCGGAGAACGCCGGGGAGCTGTTTTTT. Residues: CASSLGPENAGELFF. The chain carries TRBV11-2 and TRBJ2-2; no firm D call. The germline V gene has CDR1 SGHAT and CDR2 FQNNGV. The CDR3 totals 15 residues.

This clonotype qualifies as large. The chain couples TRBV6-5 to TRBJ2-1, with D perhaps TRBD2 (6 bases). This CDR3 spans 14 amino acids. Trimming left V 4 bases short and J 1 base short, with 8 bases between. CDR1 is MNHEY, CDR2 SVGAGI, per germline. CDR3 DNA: TGTGCCAGCAGTTCACTAGCTTCCTACAATGAGCAGTTCTTC. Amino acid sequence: CASSSLASYNEQFF.

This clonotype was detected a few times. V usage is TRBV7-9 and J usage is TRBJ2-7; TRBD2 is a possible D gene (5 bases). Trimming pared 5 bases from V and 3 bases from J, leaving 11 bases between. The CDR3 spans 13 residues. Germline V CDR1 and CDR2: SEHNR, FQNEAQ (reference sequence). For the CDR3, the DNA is TGTGCCAGCAGCCCATCGGGATACTACGAGCAGTACTTC. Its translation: CASSPSGYYEQYF. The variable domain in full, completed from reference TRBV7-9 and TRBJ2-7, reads DTGVSQNPRHKITKRGQNVTFRCDPISEHNRLYWYRQTLGQGPEFLTYFQNEAQLEKSRLLSDRFSAERPKGSFSTLEIQRTEQGDSAMYLCASSPSGYYEQYFGPGTRLTVT.

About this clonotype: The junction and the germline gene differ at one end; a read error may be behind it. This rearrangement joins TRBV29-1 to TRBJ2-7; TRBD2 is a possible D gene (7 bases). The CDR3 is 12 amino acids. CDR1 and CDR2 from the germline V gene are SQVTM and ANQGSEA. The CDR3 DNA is TGCAGCGCCGTAGGGGGGGAGAGCGAGCGGTACTTC. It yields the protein CSAVGGESERYF.

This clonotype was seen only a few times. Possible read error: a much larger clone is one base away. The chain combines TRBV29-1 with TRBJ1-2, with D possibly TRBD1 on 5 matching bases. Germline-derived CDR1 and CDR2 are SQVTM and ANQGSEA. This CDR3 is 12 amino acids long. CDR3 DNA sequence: TGCAACGTTGGGGGACCCAACTATGGCTACACCTTC. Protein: CNVGGPNYGYTF.